This T cell receptor beta chain was captured by sequencing in a study of blood T cell repertoires in COVID-19. In the study overall: The origin of the acute and convalescent COVID-19 samples was the United States, Italy and Spain. The analysed material was cDNA or gDNA that came from T cells, B-cell-depleted T cells, or PBMCs.

In the source study's methods: Estimated nucleated cell counts came from reference gene primer amplification. Sequencing was performed with immunoSEQ multiplex PCR; in TCRdb, only in-frame clones are kept and a portion is missing. The V and J calls and the clone size are those of that table, but D and trimming were determined from the DNA. The sample carries roughly 100,000 clones, approximately 90% recorded once. CDR1 and CDR2 (germline): SGHNT, YYREEE (reference sequence). J gave up 7 bases and V 2 bases, and 1 base lay outside the gene matches. CDR3 length: 13 amino acids. This receptor was obtained from a man between 50 and 59 years old in a cohort sampled during active COVID-19. This sequence joins TRBV5-4 and TRBJ2-1; 9 positions match TRBD1. Sequencing used peripheral blood. DNA of the CDR3: TGTGCCAGCAGCTTCGACAGGGGGAATGAGCAGTTCTTC. This gives the protein CASSFDRGNEQFF.